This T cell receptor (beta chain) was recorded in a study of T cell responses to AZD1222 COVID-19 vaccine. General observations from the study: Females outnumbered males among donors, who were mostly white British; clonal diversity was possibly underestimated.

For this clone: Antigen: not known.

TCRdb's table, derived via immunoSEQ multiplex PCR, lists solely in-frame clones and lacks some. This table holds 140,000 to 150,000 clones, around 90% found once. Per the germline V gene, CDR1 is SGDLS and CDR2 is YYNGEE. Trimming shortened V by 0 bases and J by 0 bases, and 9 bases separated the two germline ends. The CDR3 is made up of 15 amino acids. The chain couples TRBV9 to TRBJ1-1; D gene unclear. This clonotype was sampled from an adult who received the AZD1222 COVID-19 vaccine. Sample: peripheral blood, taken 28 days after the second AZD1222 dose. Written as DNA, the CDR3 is TGTGCCAGCAGCGTAGGACCCACCTTGAACACTGAAGCTTTCTTT. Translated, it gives CASSVGPTLNTEAFF.